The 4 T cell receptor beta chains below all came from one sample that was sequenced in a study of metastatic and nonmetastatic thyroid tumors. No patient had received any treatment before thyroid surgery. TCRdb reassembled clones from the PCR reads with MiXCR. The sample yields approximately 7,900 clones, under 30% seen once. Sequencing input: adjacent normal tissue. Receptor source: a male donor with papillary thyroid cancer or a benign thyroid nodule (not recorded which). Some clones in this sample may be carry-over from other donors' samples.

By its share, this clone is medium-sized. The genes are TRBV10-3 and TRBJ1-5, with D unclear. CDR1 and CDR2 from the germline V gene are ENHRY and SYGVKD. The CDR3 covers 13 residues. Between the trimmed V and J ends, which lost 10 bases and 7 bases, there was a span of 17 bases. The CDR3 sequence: CASGGDVGQPQHF. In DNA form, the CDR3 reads TGTGCCAGCGGCGGTGATGTCGGCCAGCCCCAGCATTTT.

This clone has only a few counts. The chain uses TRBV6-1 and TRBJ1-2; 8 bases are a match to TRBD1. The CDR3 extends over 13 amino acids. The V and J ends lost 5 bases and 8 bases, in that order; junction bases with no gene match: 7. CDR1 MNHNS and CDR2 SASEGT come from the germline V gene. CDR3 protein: CASSPGQGGGYTF. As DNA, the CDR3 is TGTGCCAGCAGTCCCGGACAGGGAGGAGGCTACACCTTC.

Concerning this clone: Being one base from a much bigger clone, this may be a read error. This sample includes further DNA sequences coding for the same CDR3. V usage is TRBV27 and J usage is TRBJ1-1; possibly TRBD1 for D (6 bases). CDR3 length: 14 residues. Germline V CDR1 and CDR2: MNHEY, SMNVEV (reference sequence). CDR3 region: CASRSGAMNTEAFF. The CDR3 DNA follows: TGTGCTAGCAGGTCAGGGGCCATGAACACTGAAGCTTTCTTT.

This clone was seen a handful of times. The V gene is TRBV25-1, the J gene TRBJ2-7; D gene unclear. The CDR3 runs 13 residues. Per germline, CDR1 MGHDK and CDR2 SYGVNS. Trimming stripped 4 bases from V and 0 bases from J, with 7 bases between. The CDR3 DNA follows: TGTGCCAGCAGTGCCTACATCTCCTACGAGCAGTACTTC. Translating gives CASSAYISYEQYF.